This is a list of T cell receptor beta chains from one sample in a study of cytomegalovirus exposure and HLA in healthy donors. Produced via immunoSEQ multiplex PCR; TCRdb's table is partial and in-frame only. This table holds tens of thousands of clones, roughly 65% found once. Sequencing was performed on PBMCs. The receptors here all came from a male donor in good health and CMV-seropositive. Both conserved end residues are part of each CDR3. The D gene is left open where the match is weak. Clone size is shown for a subset of rows, as once, few, many or a class of expanded clone.

DNA: TGTGCCAGCAGCTTCCAGGGGTGGTACAATGAGCAGTTCTTC
CDR3: CASSFQGWYNEQFF
size: once
V: TRBV5-6
J: TRBJ2-1
D: .

DNA: TGTGCCACATCCTACAGGGGACCCTACGAGCAGTACTTC
CDR3: CATSYRGPYEQYF
size: few
V: TRBV19
J: TRBJ2-7
D: TRBD1

DNA: TGTGCCAGCAGTGAACGGGGGTTAGCGGGACTCCCTTACAATGAGCAGTTCTTC
CDR3: CASSERGLAGLPYNEQFF
size: .
V: TRBV6-1
J: TRBJ2-1
D: TRBD2

DNA: TGTGCCAGCAGTGAGTTCGACAGGGGAAAGTACAATGAGCAGTTCTTC
CDR3: CASSEFDRGKYNEQFF
size: .
V: TRBV6-1
J: TRBJ2-1
D: TRBD1

DNA: TGCGCCAGCAGGCTACCGTGGACAGGGGGTACCGGGGAGCTGTTTTTT
CDR3: CASRLPWTGGTGELFF
size: .
V: TRBV5-1
J: TRBJ2-2
D: TRBD1

DNA: TGTGCCTGGAGTTTCGGCAGGGGCCATGAAAAACTGTTTTTT
CDR3: CAWSFGRGHEKLFF
size: .
V: TRBV30
J: TRBJ1-4
D: .

DNA: TGTGCCAGCAGCAGACCCAGGCAGGGGAACTATGGCTACACCTTC
CDR3: CASSRPRQGNYGYTF
size: .
V: TRBV6-5
J: TRBJ1-2
D: .

DNA: TGTGCCAGCAGCAGCCTGGGACAGGGGGCCCTTGAAGCTTTCTTT
CDR3: CASSSLGQGALEAFF
size: .
V: TRBV4-2
J: TRBJ1-1
D: TRBD1

DNA: TGTGCCAGCAGCCAACGGACAGGGAAAGAGACCCAGTACTTC
CDR3: CASSQRTGKETQYF
size: .
V: TRBV5-4
J: TRBJ2-5
D: TRBD1

DNA: TGTGCCAGCAGCTTGAACAGGGGAAACACCATATATTTT
CDR3: CASSLNRGNTIYF
size: .
V: TRBV5-6
J: TRBJ1-3
D: .

DNA: TGTGCCACCAGCAGAGACACTCCGCTTCCCGAGCAGTACTTC
CDR3: CATSRDTPLPEQYF
size: .
V: TRBV15
J: TRBJ2-7
D: .

DNA: TGTGCCAGCAGTCGGACAGGGGCGGGCTATGGCTACACCTTC
CDR3: CASSRTGAGYGYTF
size: .
V: TRBV6-5
J: TRBJ1-2
D: TRBD1

DNA: TGCGCCAGCAGTGAGTCCCATCACAATCAGCCCCAGCATTTT
CDR3: CASSESHHNQPQHF
size: .
V: TRBV10-2
J: TRBJ1-5
D: .

DNA: TGCGCCAGCAGCCAAGAGCTAGGACTAGCGGGAATAGATACGCAGTATTTT
CDR3: CASSQELGLAGIDTQYF
size: few
V: TRBV4-1
J: TRBJ2-3
D: TRBD2

DNA: TGTGCCTGGAGTGTTCCGGGACAGGGCGCTGGCTACACCTTC
CDR3: CAWSVPGQGAGYTF
size: .
V: TRBV30
J: TRBJ1-2
D: TRBD1

DNA: TGTGCCACCAGCAGAGATCGAGGAGCGGGACTCACAGATACGCAGTATTTT
CDR3: CATSRDRGAGLTDTQYF
size: .
V: TRBV15
J: TRBJ2-3
D: TRBD2

DNA: TGTGCCCGAAGCGGGGGGGCTAACAATGAGCAGTTCTTC
CDR3: CARSGGANNEQFF
size: .
V: TRBV30
J: TRBJ2-1
D: TRBD2

DNA: TGTGCCAGCAGTTTAGGGACAGGGGGCACTGAAGCTTTCTTT
CDR3: CASSLGTGGTEAFF
size: .
V: TRBV27
J: TRBJ1-1
D: TRBD1

DNA: TGTGCCAGCAGCTGGGGGCAGGGAGAGACCCAGTACTTC
CDR3: CASSWGQGETQYF
size: few
V: TRBV11-2
J: TRBJ2-5
D: .

DNA: TGTGCCAGCAGCTTGTTCAAAACGCGGGAGACCCAGTACTTC
CDR3: CASSLFKTRETQYF
size: .
V: TRBV5-4
J: TRBJ2-5
D: .

DNA: TGTGCCAGCAGTCCTACCCCCGTGGATGAAAAACTGTTTTTT
CDR3: CASSPTPVDEKLFF
size: .
V: TRBV6-5
J: TRBJ1-4
D: .

DNA: TGTGCCAGCAGCCGCGCGGGCGGGACGACTTACTACGAGCAGTACTTC
CDR3: CASSRAGGTTYYEQYF
size: .
V: TRBV11-2
J: TRBJ2-7
D: .

DNA: TGTGCCAGCAGCTTGGCTGGTGCGGGCGTAAATGAGCAGTTCTTC
CDR3: CASSLAGAGVNEQFF
size: few
V: TRBV5-6
J: TRBJ2-1
D: .

DNA: TGTGCCAGCAGCCTACAGCTCACCGGGGAGCTGTTTTTT
CDR3: CASSLQLTGELFF
size: .
V: TRBV5-6
J: TRBJ2-2
D: .

DNA: TGTGCCAGTAGGGCAGTAGCGGGAGGACCTTACGAGCAGTACTTC
CDR3: CASRAVAGGPYEQYF
size: .
V: TRBV19
J: TRBJ2-7
D: TRBD2

DNA: TGTGCCAGCAGCCCAGGGGGGACTGTTACAGATACGCAGTATTTT
CDR3: CASSPGGTVTDTQYF
size: few
V: TRBV11-1
J: TRBJ2-3
D: .

DNA: TGCGCCAGCAGTGAAGGACTAGCGGTGAGACAAGAGACCCAGTACTTC
CDR3: CASSEGLAVRQETQYF
size: few
V: TRBV10-2
J: TRBJ2-5
D: TRBD2

DNA: TGTGCCAGCAGACCAGCGGACGGGGAAAAACTGTTTTTT
CDR3: CASRPADGEKLFF
size: .
V: TRBV5-4
J: TRBJ1-4
D: .

DNA: TGCGCCAGCAGCCGCAATGACAGGGAATTGAATGAGCAGTTCTTC
CDR3: CASSRNDRELNEQFF
size: .
V: TRBV5-1
J: TRBJ2-1
D: TRBD1

DNA: TGTGCCAGCTCCTCAGAGGGGACTACCTACGAGCAGTACTTC
CDR3: CASSSEGTTYEQYF
size: .
V: TRBV18
J: TRBJ2-7
D: TRBD2

DNA: TGCGCCAGCAGCCAAACATGGGCAGGAGGTATCACAGATACGCAGTATTTT
CDR3: CASSQTWAGGITDTQYF
size: few
V: TRBV4-3
J: TRBJ2-3
D: .

DNA: TGTGCCAGCAGTACGCCGTGGGCGAGAGAAAACTATGGCTACACCTTC
CDR3: CASSTPWARENYGYTF
size: .
V: TRBV28
J: TRBJ1-2
D: .

DNA: TGTGCCAGCAGCCCCAGACAGGGAACGAACACCGGGGAGCTGTTTTTT
CDR3: CASSPRQGTNTGELFF
size: .
V: TRBV11-2
J: TRBJ2-2
D: TRBD1

DNA: TGCGCCAGCAGCTTGGCTTTGACTAGCGGGATTCGTGATGAGCAGTTCTTC
CDR3: CASSLALTSGIRDEQFF
size: few
V: TRBV5-1
J: TRBJ2-1
D: TRBD2

DNA: TGTTCCAGCAGCCTCGAGCCTGGCGGCCGTTCCTACGAGCAGTACTTC
CDR3: CSSSLEPGGRSYEQYF
size: .
V: TRBV7-9
J: TRBJ2-7
D: .

DNA: TGTGCCAGCAGCTTAGTGGCTAGCGGGGGGTTGCTCCAGTACTTC
CDR3: CASSLVASGGLLQYF
size: .
V: TRBV13
J: TRBJ2-5
D: TRBD2

DNA: TGTGCCAGCTCACCAGCGACAGGGGTCGGCAATCAGCCCCAGCATTTT
CDR3: CASSPATGVGNQPQHF
size: few
V: TRBV18
J: TRBJ1-5
D: TRBD1

DNA: TGTGCCAGTAGTATTCGTGCAGGCAATCAGCCCCAGCATTTT
CDR3: CASSIRAGNQPQHF
size: few
V: TRBV19
J: TRBJ1-5
D: .

DNA: TGTGCCAGCAGCTTGGCCCATACAGGGGGTAATTCACCCCTCCACTTT
CDR3: CASSLAHTGGNSPLHF
size: .
V: TRBV5-4
J: TRBJ1-6
D: TRBD1

DNA: TGCGCCAGCAGCTTGGAGGGGTTTGGAGATACGCAGTATTTT
CDR3: CASSLEGFGDTQYF
size: .
V: TRBV5-1
J: TRBJ2-3
D: .

DNA: TGTGCCAGCAGCTTACAGGGAAGTAACTATGGCTACACCTTC
CDR3: CASSLQGSNYGYTF
size: .
V: TRBV7-2
J: TRBJ1-2
D: .

DNA: TGTGCCAGCAGCTTGGGCAGCGGGCCAACCTACGAGCAGTACTTC
CDR3: CASSLGSGPTYEQYF
size: .
V: TRBV7-6
J: TRBJ2-7
D: .

DNA: TGCGCCAGCAGCCCTCGCGATAGCGGGGACTCCACAGATACGCAGTATTTT
CDR3: CASSPRDSGDSTDTQYF
size: .
V: TRBV4-1
J: TRBJ2-3
D: TRBD2

DNA: TGTGCCAGCAGTGAAGGGGGGGATAGCTCCTACGAGCAGTACTTC
CDR3: CASSEGGDSSYEQYF
size: .
V: TRBV6-1
J: TRBJ2-7
D: .

DNA: TGCGCCAGCAGCCAATCGGGGACTAGCGGTATTATGGGTACGCAGTATTTT
CDR3: CASSQSGTSGIMGTQYF
size: .
V: TRBV4-1
J: TRBJ2-3
D: TRBD2

DNA: TGCGCCAGCAGCCGAGACAGGGGGGAAGAAAAACTGTTTTTT
CDR3: CASSRDRGEEKLFF
size: few
V: TRBV5-1
J: TRBJ1-4
D: TRBD1

DNA: TGCGCCAGCAGCTTGTGGGCAGGGGGGAATGAGCAGTTCTTC
CDR3: CASSLWAGGNEQFF
size: .
V: TRBV5-1
J: TRBJ2-1
D: .

DNA: TGTGCCGCGAAGGACAGGGAGAAAGCTAACTATGGCTACACCTTC
CDR3: CAAKDREKANYGYTF
size: .
V: TRBV27
J: TRBJ1-2
D: TRBD1

DNA: TGTGCCAGCAGTTACTCGGGGGCAGCGGGAACTGAAGCTTTCTTT
CDR3: CASSYSGAAGTEAFF
size: .
V: TRBV6-5
J: TRBJ1-1
D: .

DNA: TGTGCCAGCTCACCGCCCGGAGGCTATGGCTACACCTTC
CDR3: CASSPPGGYGYTF
size: few
V: TRBV18
J: TRBJ1-2
D: .

DNA: TGTGCCAGCAGTACCCTATACCCCGGGGAGCAGTACTTC
CDR3: CASSTLYPGEQYF
size: .
V: TRBV27
J: TRBJ2-5
D: .

DNA: TGTGCCAGCAGCTATTTCGGACTAGCGAACACCGGGGAGCTGTTTTTT
CDR3: CASSYFGLANTGELFF
size: .
V: TRBV7-9
J: TRBJ2-2
D: TRBD2

DNA: TGTGCCAGCAGCCAATCGGGGGAGCAGTACTTC
CDR3: CASSQSGEQYF
size: .
V: TRBV7-9
J: TRBJ2-7
D: .

DNA: TGTGCCAGCAGACCCGGGACTACTAGCACAGATACGCAGTATTTT
CDR3: CASRPGTTSTDTQYF
size: .
V: TRBV9
J: TRBJ2-3
D: TRBD2

DNA: TGTGCCAGTAGCGTCGGACTAGCGGGGGCCTACGAGCAGTACTTC
CDR3: CASSVGLAGAYEQYF
size: .
V: TRBV9
J: TRBJ2-7
D: TRBD2